The clone carrying this T cell receptor beta chain has more than one count but fewer than ten. The antigen remains unidentified. The sample comes from a study of CD8 T cells in ankylosing spondylitis. The study, taken as a whole, reports: Reactive arthritis synovial fluid and blood previously showed some of these motif variants.

Each CDR3 protein gets one entry after TCRdb re-called the 5' RACE reads with MiXCR. The data show approximately 240,000 distinct CDR3 sequences, about 10% seen once. Germline V lookup: CDR1 DFQATT, CDR2 SNEGSKA (reference sequence). V lost 0 bases to trimming and J lost 3 bases; unmatched junction nucleotides: 6. The CDR3 has 15 amino acids. V usage is TRBV20-1 and J usage is TRBJ2-7, with 9 bases lining up with TRBD1. The sequenced sample was blood, either unsorted or a sorted T cell fraction (not recorded which). This receptor was identified in a male donor with ankylosing spondylitis or in good health (not recorded which). CDR3 nucleotides: TGCAGTGCTAGAGATACCGGGACAGGGCGCTACGAGCAGTACTTC. It codes for CSARDTGTGRYEQYF.